Sequencing of this T cell receptor (beta chain) was carried out in a study of T cells in localized non-small cell lung cancer. Study results and limitations: For the top 100 tumor clones, a median about 60 also appeared in adjacent lung. Heterogeneity is still possible, as just one tumor region was sequenced. In uninvolved adjacent lung, T cell clonality reached its highest value, exceeding tumor. Higher blood T cell density tracked longer overall survival.

Repertoires were generated with immunoSEQ multiplex PCR, while TCRdb's copy carries only in-frame clones and drops some. This table holds under 15,000 clones, 75% to 90% found once. The J segment lost 2 bases and the V segment lost 5 bases, leaving 7 bases of the junction unmatched. CDR1 is WNHNN and CDR2 is SYGVQD in the germline V gene (reference sequence). The CDR3 consists of 18 residues. Comments on this clone: The antigen is unknown.

The TCR originated in a male donor aged 60 or over with stage I squamous cell lung carcinoma. The sample here was peripheral blood, taken before any cancer treatment. The genes are TRBV10-1 and TRBJ2-3, with 16 bases identical to TRBD2. The CDR3 region is CASSSGLAGGRNTDTQYF. CDR3 bases: TGCGCCAGCAGTTCGGGACTAGCGGGAGGGCGGAACACAGATACGCAGTATTTT.